One and the same sample provided the 23 T cell receptor beta chains below, sequenced in a study of blood T cell repertoires in COVID-19. The table came from immunoSEQ multiplex PCR; TCRdb's copy has only in-frame clones and leaves some out. The profile covers tens of thousands of clones, with around 83% appearing a single time and 5.3% taken by the ten largest. Sequenced sample: peripheral blood. The origin of the receptors is a man aged 50-60 years with active COVID-19.

The V gene is TRBV5-5, the J gene TRBJ2-5, with 7 bases matching TRBD1. CDR3 length: 13 amino acids. CDR1 SGHKS and CDR2 YYEKEE come from the germline V gene (reference sequence). V lost 4 bases and J lost 2; bases outside the gene matches: 2. In DNA, the CDR3 is TGTGCCAGCAGCCGGACAGGACAAGAGACCCAGTACTTC. Translated: CASSRTGQETQYF.

This chain links TRBV9 with TRBJ2-2, with 11 bases fitting TRBD2. The V and J ends lost 2 bases and 5 bases, in that order; junction bases with no gene match: 5. The length of the CDR3 is 16 residues. Germline lookup yields CDR1 SGDLS and CDR2 YYNGEE. The CDR3 DNA reads as TGTGCCAGCAGCGTTAGCGGGGGGGCGAGGACCGGGGAGCTGTTTTTT. It is translated as CASSVSGGARTGELFF. Variable domain in full (rest from reference TRBV9 and TRBJ2-2): DSGVTQTPKHLITATGQRVTLRCSPRSGDLSVYWYQQSLDQGLQFLIQYYNGEERAKGNILERFSAQQFPDLHSELNLSSLELGDSALYFCASSVSGGARTGELFFGEGSRLTVL.

The rearrangement links TRBV6-5 to TRBJ1-6; 10 bases map to TRBD1. The CDR3 runs to 15 residues. The V gene's germline CDR1 is MNHEY and CDR2 SVGAGI. The junction had 10 bases not matched to a gene; V was cut back by 6 bases and J by 11 bases. The CDR3 coding sequence is TGTGCCAGCAGGGGCGCCGGGACAGGGGCACCACCCCTCCACTTT. It encodes CASRGAGTGAPPLHF.

V gene TRBV9 combines with J gene TRBJ2-3; the D is unclear. Germline CDR1 SGDLS, CDR2 YYNGEE. The ends were cut back, 0 bases at V and 6 bases at J, with 8 bases in the middle. The CDR3 is 13 residues long. The CDR3 region has the DNA TGTGCCAGCAGCGTAGAAGTTCGGGATACGCAGTATTTT. Amino acid sequence: CASSVEVRDTQYF.

This clone was recorded at least ten times. This chain joins TRBV4-1 and TRBJ2-7; 8 bases line up with TRBD1. Germline V gene data show CDR1 as MGHRA and CDR2 as YSYEKL. The trim removed 1 base at V and 2 bases at J, leaving 4 bases unmatched. The length of the CDR3 is 15 residues. For the CDR3, the DNA is TGCGCCAGCAGCCAAGGGTCGACAGGGGCCTACGAGCAGTACTTC. It is translated as CASSQGSTGAYEQYF.

This clone was detected only a few times. The gene calls are TRBV7-9 and TRBJ2-7; weak D call: TRBD1 (5 bases). Germline loops: CDR1 SEHNR, CDR2 FQNEAQ (reference sequence). V was trimmed by 8 bases and J by 3 bases, leaving 11 bases between them. The CDR3 spans 12 residues. The CDR3 spells CASQRQSYEQYF. The CDR3 DNA is TGTGCCAGCCAAAGACAGAGCTACGAGCAGTACTTC. The full variable domain, in which reference TRBV7-9 and TRBJ2-7 provide the parts outside the CDR3, is DTGVSQNPRHKITKRGQNVTFRCDPISEHNRLYWYRQTLGQGPEFLTYFQNEAQLEKSRLLSDRFSAERPKGSFSTLEIQRTEQGDSAMYLCASQRQSYEQYFGPGTRLTVT.

The chain links TRBV4-3 to TRBJ1-4; TRBD1 aligns across 9 bases. This CDR3 has 17 amino acids. Germline trimming cut 0 bases from V and 7 bases from J; bases unmatched to any gene: 9. The germline V gene has CDR1 LGHNA and CDR2 YSLEER. The CDR3 protein is CASSQDLTGGSGEKLFF. CDR3 nucleotides: TGCGCCAGCAGCCAAGATCTTACAGGGGGCTCGGGTGAAAAACTGTTTTTT.

This clone appeared a single time. The V and J genes are TRBV7-2 and TRBJ1-6; weak D call: TRBD1 (5 bases). Germline-derived CDR1 and CDR2 are SGHTA and FQGNSA. V was cut by 5 bases and J by 4 bases, with 9 bases left in between. This CDR3 region has 14 residues. The CDR3 DNA reads as TGTGCCAGCAGCGGGGGGTTGTATAATTCACCCCTCCACTTT. Its translation: CASSGGLYNSPLHF.

Notes on this clone: The sample contains more than one DNA sequence encoding this CDR3. CDR3 in DNA: TGTGCCAGCAGCTCTTACTACGAGCAGTACTTC. It encodes CASSSYYEQYF. The chain couples TRBV7-2 to TRBJ2-7; D unresolved. V was shortened by 4 bases and J by 3 bases, with 4 bases between the two germline ends. The CDR3 consists of 11 residues. The germline V gene has CDR1 SGHTA and CDR2 FQGNSA.

The CDR3 sequence: CASISTGQGGTGELFF. DNA for the CDR3: TGTGCCAGTATCTCAACCGGACAGGGCGGCACCGGGGAGCTGTTTTTT. The chain links TRBV19 to TRBJ2-2; 8 bases line up with TRBD1. With V trimmed by 7 bases and J by 4 bases, 11 bases remained unmatched. CDR1 is LNHDA, CDR2 SQIVND, per germline (reference sequence). The CDR3 covers 16 residues. The full variable domain, rest sourced from reference TRBV19 and TRBJ2-2, is DGGITQSPKYLFRKEGQNVTLSCEQNLNHDAMYWYRQDPGQGLRLIYYSQIVNDFQKGDIAEGYSVSREKKESFPLTVTSAQKNPTAFYLCASISTGQGGTGELFFGEGSRLTVL.

J is TRBJ2-3 and V is TRBV7-3, with D possibly TRBD2 on 5 matching bases. Germline V gives CDR1 SGHTA, CDR2 FQGTGA. Trimming left V 4 bases short and J 7 bases short, with 15 bases between. The CDR3 consists of 14 residues. Written as DNA, the CDR3 is TGTGCCAGCAGCTCCTCAGCAGCGGATTATACGCAGTATTTT. It encodes CASSSSAADYTQYF.

Turning to this clone: At one boundary the junction diverges from the germline segment, which might be a read error. This chain connects TRBV5-1 to TRBJ1-2; 8 bases are shared with TRBD1. Germline V gene data show CDR1 as SGHRS and CDR2 as YFSETQ. The CDR3 runs to 13 residues. The CDR3 DNA sequence: TGCGCCAGCAGTTTGGAACAGGGGGTCGGCTACACCTTC. Translated: CASSLEQGVGYTF.

The CDR3 sequence is CASSPSGGIRNEQFF. The CDR3 region has the DNA TGTGCCAGTAGTCCGTCGGGAGGGATCCGCAATGAGCAGTTCTTC. The J gene is TRBJ2-1, the V gene TRBV19; TRBD2 agrees at 8 bases. This CDR3 region has 15 residues. The ends lost 5 bases at V and 6 bases at J; junction bases unmatched: 9. Looked up from germline, CDR1 is LNHDA and CDR2 is SQIVND (reference sequence).

V is TRBV2 and J is TRBJ2-3; tentatively, D is TRBD2 (6 bases). CDR3 length: 15 residues. CDR1 and CDR2 (germline): SNHLY, FYNNEI. Trimming shortened V by 7 bases and J by 2 bases, and 16 bases separated the two germline ends. The CDR3: CASKPRGVPTDTQYF. The CDR3 region has the DNA TGTGCCAGCAAACCGCGCGGGGTCCCCACAGATACGCAGTATTTT.

Written as DNA, the CDR3 is TGTGCCAGCAGTTTACCACAGGGCACCACTGAAGCTTTCTTT. Its translation: CASSLPQGTTEAFF. V and J are TRBV28 and TRBJ1-1; possible D gene TRBD1, 6 bases. Germline V gives CDR1 MDHEN, CDR2 SYDVKM. The CDR3 spans 14 residues. Trimming removed 2 bases at V and 4 bases at J, with 11 bases between.

The CDR3 sequence: CASSVGTGELYEQYF. The DNA of the CDR3 is TGTGCCAGCAGCGTGGGGACAGGGGAGTTGTACGAGCAGTACTTC. This chain links TRBV9 with TRBJ2-7, with 10 bases fitting TRBD1. The germline gives CDR1 SGDLS, CDR2 YYNGEE. The CDR3 has 15 residues. The V gene end was trimmed by 2 bases and the J gene end by 4 bases; junction bases not matched to a gene: 6.

V usage is TRBV3-1 (or the pseudogene TRBV3-2) and J usage is TRBJ1-1; D is possibly TRBD1 (5 bases). The V gene lost 4 bases and the J gene lost 11 bases, with 14 bases spanning the gap. The CDR3 is 12 amino acids. Per germline, CDR1 LGHDT and CDR2 YNNKEL (reference sequence). The CDR3 nucleotides are TGTGCCAGCAGCCTTCGCGGGGGTAAGGCTTTCTTT. As protein: CASSLRGGKAFF.

The chain has TRBV19 and TRBJ1-1; possible D gene TRBD1, 5 bases. Trimming pared 7 bases from V and 3 bases from J, leaving 21 bases between. Germline assignment: CDR1 LNHDA and CDR2 SQIVND (reference sequence). The CDR3 length is 16 residues. For the CDR3, the DNA is TGTGCCAGTACTCAAAGAAAGGGCCGGGGGGACACTGAAGCTTTCTTT. It encodes CASTQRKGRGDTEAFF. Full variable domain (missing parts from reference TRBV19 and TRBJ1-1): DGGITQSPKYLFRKEGQNVTLSCEQNLNHDAMYWYRQDPGQGLRLIYYSQIVNDFQKGDIAEGYSVSREKKESFPLTVTSAQKNPTAFYLCASTQRKGRGDTEAFFGQGTRLTVV.

The genes are TRBV19 and TRBJ1-2, with 7 bases matching TRBD1. Germline V CDR1 and CDR2: LNHDA, SQIVND (reference sequence). This CDR3 region has 14 residues. V lost 3 bases and J lost 8; bases outside the gene matches: 9. DNA of the CDR3: TGTGCCAGTAGTATTCCCGGGACAGCTGTCGGCTACACCTTC. Protein: CASSIPGTAVGYTF.

V usage is TRBV14 and J usage is TRBJ1-2; 9 bases are shared with TRBD1. The V and J ends lost 5 bases and 5 bases, in that order; junction bases with no gene match: 0. The CDR3 consists of 12 residues. The germline V gene has CDR1 SGHDN and CDR2 FVKESK. The DNA of the CDR3 is TGTGCCAGCAGCGGACAGGGGTATGGCTACACCTTC. Translation: CASSGQGYGYTF.

This chain uses TRBV3-1 (or the pseudogene TRBV3-2) with TRBJ2-7; D is ambiguous. CDR3 length: 12 amino acids. CDR1 and CDR2 from the germline V gene are LGHDT and YNNKEL (reference sequence). Trimming pared 3 bases from V and 2 bases from J, leaving 5 bases between. The CDR3 region has the DNA TGTGCCAGCAGCCATCGTGCCTACGAGCAGTACTTC. Residues: CASSHRAYEQYF.

The chain is built from TRBV19 and TRBJ2-1; TRBD2 matches at 7 bases. V lost 3 bases and J lost 8; bases outside the gene matches: 4. Germline V gives CDR1 LNHDA, CDR2 SQIVND (reference sequence). This CDR3 is built from 13 residues. The CDR3 DNA sequence: TGTGCCAGTAGTATGGGGGGGGGAGATGAGCAGTTCTTC. This sequence encodes CASSMGGGDEQFF.

The rearrangement joins TRBV27 to TRBJ2-6; 8 bases fit TRBD2. Losses at the gene ends were 4 bases for V and 6 bases for J; bases not matched to a gene: 11. CDR1 is MNHEY and CDR2 is SMNVEV in the germline V gene (reference sequence). CDR3 length: 17 residues. The CDR3 spells CASSSIPGLVKANVLTF. Here the CDR3 DNA reads TGTGCCAGCAGTTCCATACCGGGACTAGTAAAGGCCAACGTCCTGACTTTC.